This T cell receptor beta chain was sequenced during a study of CD8 T cells in ankylosing spondylitis. Findings and limits, study-wide: A motif of roughly eight highly homologous TCR beta variants was seen as apparently characteristic of ankylosing spondylitis blood.

One entry per CDR3 protein results from TCRdb running MiXCR on the 5' RACE reads. The data contain just over 300,000 distinct CDR3 sequences, roughly 20% of them singletons. This clonotype has a handful of counts. What it binds is unknown. Sequenced sample: blood, either unsorted or a sorted T cell fraction (not recorded which). The clonotype originates from a female donor with ankylosing spondylitis or in good health (not recorded which).

The CDR3: CSARGGQGSNQPQHF. Written as DNA, the CDR3 is TGCAGTGCTAGGGGGGGACAGGGGAGCAATCAGCCCCAGCATTTT. This rearrangement joins TRBV20-1 to TRBJ1-5, with 10 nucleotides matching TRBD1. Germline CDR1 reads DFQATT; CDR2 reads SNEGSKA (reference sequence). The V segment lost 3 bases and the J segment 1 base; nucleotides outside the gene matches: 3. The CDR3 totals 15 residues.